Listed below are T cell receptor beta chains from one sample, sequenced in a study of blood T cell repertoires in COVID-19. Libraries were prepared by immunoSEQ multiplex PCR; TCRdb keeps only in-frame clonotypes and omits some of them. The table records roughly 570,000 clones, roughly nine tenths of them present only once. Specimen: peripheral blood. The receptors were gathered from a woman aged 50 to 60 with COVID-19, enrolled during active disease. Each CDR3 is given without its conserved first and last residue.

j_gene | v_gene | CDR3aa
TRBJ2-1 | TRBV7-3 | ASSLGDVLNEQF
TRBJ2-7 | TRBV30 | AWSQVNYEQY
TRBJ2-7 | TRBV11-2 | ASSVARSTPGEQY
TRBJ2-5 | TRBV25-1 | ASRTSGEKETQY
TRBJ2-3 | TRBV3-1/TRBV3-2 | ASSQTDRGTDTQY
TRBJ2-2 | TRBV24-1 | ATSDLKGANGELF
TRBJ1-3 | TRBV7-9 | ASSLRDTGNTIY
TRBJ1-4 | TRBV2 | ASRDPQGTDNEKLF
TRBJ1-4 | TRBV11-1 | ASSPRLQGAKLF
TRBJ1-5 | TRBV6-5 | ASRQGAGNQPQH
TRBJ1-2 | TRBV6-5 | ASSYDFSGGYT
TRBJ1-1 | TRBV28 | ASSFGGGTEAF
TRBJ2-3 | TRBV9 | ASSVGGGRTDTQY
TRBJ2-1 | TRBV4-1 | ASSQGTGTGNEQF
TRBJ2-5 | TRBV28 | ASSFRTGGFETQY
TRBJ1-5 | TRBV21-1 | ASSNGAKVGGIRQPQH
TRBJ2-1 | TRBV2 | ASSETSGGMVQF
TRBJ2-3 | TRBV10-1 | ASSLDRGDTQY
TRBJ2-7 | TRBV28 | ASSAGGAYEQY
TRBJ1-2 | TRBV3-1/TRBV3-2 | ASSQVSGTGGHGYT
TRBJ1-2 | TRBV27 | ASSLGAGNTYGYT
TRBJ1-2 | TRBV30 | AWSPAQAVSYT
TRBJ1-1 | TRBV18 | ASSGTANTEAF
TRBJ2-1 | TRBV3-1/TRBV3-2 | ASSPPAGGYNEQF
TRBJ2-7 | TRBV10-3 | AISDRHGYEQY
TRBJ1-1 | TRBV5-1 | ASSLAIPGQGLGTEAF
TRBJ2-7 | TRBV6-6 | ASSYQSGQYYEQY
TRBJ1-2 | TRBV7-3 | ASSLRGPLNYGYT
TRBJ2-7 | TRBV5-4 | ASSLQLTGAEQY
TRBJ1-1 | TRBV5-1 | ASVMGGHPSDTEAF
TRBJ1-1 | TRBV30 | AWSQDLNTEAF
TRBJ2-4 | TRBV18 | ASSQIQGAKNIQY
TRBJ1-1 | TRBV3-1/TRBV3-2 | ASSQEKAVGTEAF
TRBJ1-2 | TRBV12-3/TRBV12-4 | ASSQGREGGYT
TRBJ1-2 | TRBV7-8 | ASSLEVGAEYGYT
TRBJ2-1 | TRBV4-2 | ASRLAGGLNEQF
TRBJ2-3 | TRBV6-2/TRBV6-3 | ASSYSGLGGPDTQY
TRBJ1-5 | TRBV6-5 | ASSQGQGAGQPQH
TRBJ2-7 | TRBV5-1 | ASSFHRDRGSYEQY
TRBJ1-2 | TRBV6-5 | ASSRDSAANYGYT
TRBJ2-6 | TRBV28 | ASSQPPGQGDGANVLT